This T cell receptor (beta chain) was sequenced for a study of blood T cell repertoires in COVID-19 (dated by TCRdb to 2020 to 2022). For context, the study as a whole: Samples covering the acute and convalescent phases of COVID-19 were provided by collaborators in the United States, Italy and Spain. The prospective study material was composed of cDNA or gDNA derived from T cells, B-cell-depleted T cells, or PBMCs. Deeply sampled blood TCRbeta repertoires from subjects exposed to, actively infected with, or recovered from COVID-19 were included in the dataset. The repertoires were released in a freely available public database intended as a resource for research on the immune response to SARS-CoV-2. Samples came from the ongoing ImmuneRACE study (first 160 participants) plus 1,254 subjects from 6 global collaborators. Sample metadata almost always included a de-identified subject ID, COVID-19 status, age in years and sex. Where HLA class I and class II types were available, the types were taken from metadata supplied by the sample provider, not from assay-based typing. Beyond this particular receptor, the publication reports: Clinical and demographic metadata were provided uncurated, with the amount varying by source and participant.

Notes on this clone: Which antigen it targets is not known. No much larger clone is present one base from it, and per-base qualities are unavailable.

The CDR3 runs 16 amino acids, cysteine and phenylalanine included. Here the CDR3 DNA is all that survives: 48 bases in frame from base 1. The germline V gene sets CDR1 to SGHDN and CDR2 to FVKESK. Trimming at the junction amounts to 2 bases on V and 2 bases on J, and the germline ends lie 13 bases apart. Participants in the prospective study were enrolled through a virtual design, were aged 18 to 89 years, and lived in about 25 United States geographic areas. To assign participants to cohorts, the prospective study relied on clinical history that participants themselves reported in a screening survey and a study questionnaire. Recovered participants in ImmuneRACE Cohort 3 were defined by two consecutive negative NP/OP PCR tests, clearance by a healthcare professional, or resolution of symptoms. Each participant in the prospective study had whole blood, serum and a nasopharyngeal or oropharyngeal swab collected by mobile phlebotomists. Prospective study participants could optionally give additional blood draws and questionnaires over an approximately 2-month period. Prospective study blood samples were shipped either frozen or at room temperature before DNA extraction.

TCRbeta CDR3 regions were amplified from genomic DNA using the immunoSEQ Assay, a bias-controlled multiplex PCR. The source study handled its data this way. Nucleated cell counts per sample were estimated from amplification of reference gene primers within the assay. To quantify the absolute abundance of each unique TCRbeta CDR3 rearrangement, sequence reads were collapsed and filtered. For each sample, productive Simpson clonality was calculated as the square root of Simpson's diversity index across productive rearrangements. TCRdb re-hosts the immuneACCESS table, in-frame sequences only. Its copies lack some clones; in the studies checked, an unresolved V gene accounts for under half of them, and the cause for the rest is not known. V, J and clone size reflect that table, while D and trimming were determined from the DNA. The sample table shows 180,000 or so clones, and approximately 88% are seen once. The ten largest clones add up to 10% to 15% of the sample.

The chain joins TRBV14 to TRBJ2-1; the best D guess is TRBD1, with 6 bases matching. Sequencing was carried out using PBMCs or T cells enriched from blood (not recorded which). The clonotype comes from a woman aged 55-70 years who had recovered from COVID-19. Read as DNA, the sequence is TGTGCCAGCAGCCAATTGGGGGACAAAACCTACAATGAGCAGTTCTTC. Its protein product is CASSQLGDKTYNEQFF.